Listed below are T cell receptor beta chains from one sample, sequenced in a study of blood T cell repertoires in COVID-19. The method was immunoSEQ multiplex PCR; TCRdb's version includes in-frame clones alone and lacks a portion of them. Among more than 300,000 clones, under 85% were seen once, and the ten largest hold roughly 5.1%. Material: PBMCs or T cells enriched from blood (not recorded which). The receptors stem from a woman in her forties or fifties who had recovered from COVID-19. Both conserved end residues are part of each CDR3. Fields, in order: J gene, D gene, clone size, V gene, CDR3 DNA, CDR3 protein. D genes are given only for firm matches. Not every row has a clone size; where given, it reads once, few, many or a size class.

>TRBJ2-2|.|.|TRBV21-1
TGTGCCAGCATCCCGGACACGAACACCGGGGAGCTGTTTTTT
CASIPDTNTGELFF
>TRBJ1-2|.|.|TRBV4-3
TGCGCCAGCAGCCAAGGCGGAGGGACCTATGGCTACACCTTC
CASSQGGGTYGYTF
>TRBJ1-2|TRBD1|.|TRBV10-3
TGTGCCATCAGCGAACTGGGACAGCGGATCTATGGCTACACCTTC
CAISELGQRIYGYTF
>TRBJ2-2|.|once|TRBV29-1
TGCAGCGCCAGAAGGGGGGGCACCGGGGAGCTGTTTTTT
CSARRGGTGELFF
>TRBJ1-2|TRBD1|few|TRBV9
TGTGCCAGCAGCGTAGGTGACAGGGCTCAACTCTATGGCTACACCTTC
CASSVGDRAQLYGYTF
>TRBJ2-1|.|.|TRBV19
TGTGCCAGTAGTAGTTCCCGGAGCTCCTACAATGAGCAGTTCTTC
CASSSSRSSYNEQFF
>TRBJ2-6|.|.|TRBV19
TGTGCCAGTAGTATGCCCCGGGGGAGCTCTGGGGCCAACGTCCTGACTTTC
CASSMPRGSSGANVLTF
>TRBJ1-2|.|.|TRBV19
TGTGCCAGTAGTCCCTCCCAGGGTGGCTACACCTTC
CASSPSQGGYTF
>TRBJ1-1|.|.|TRBV18
TGTGCCAGCTCACCCCTCTCGTCGGGGGGAAGCACTGAAGCTTTCTTT
CASSPLSSGGSTEAFF
>TRBJ2-7|.|.|TRBV10-2
TGCGCCAGCAGTGATGGGGGCCGCAAATCCTACGAGCAGTACTTC
CASSDGGRKSYEQYF
>TRBJ1-5|TRBD1|.|TRBV19
TGTGCCAGTAGTCCCCGGACAGGGGGCCCGGAGCAAGTGCCCCAGCATTTT
CASSPRTGGPEQVPQHF
>TRBJ1-2|TRBD1|few|TRBV7-3
TGTGCCAGCAGCCTCGACGGACAGGGGAGGGGTGGCTACACCTTC
CASSLDGQGRGGYTF
>TRBJ2-7|.|.|TRBV6-6
TGTGCCAGCAGTTACCCAGGACAGCACTACGAGCAGTACTTC
CASSYPGQHYEQYF
>TRBJ2-3|TRBD2|.|TRBV7-2
TGTGCCAGCAGCTTAGGGGTAGCGGGGGGCACAGATACGCAGTATTTT
CASSLGVAGGTDTQYF
>TRBJ2-5|.|once|TRBV15
TGTGCCACCAGCACCGACGCCCTAGCTACAACCCAGTACTTC
CATSTDALATTQYF
>TRBJ1-2|.|few|TRBV29-1
TGCAGCGTAGGACAGCTTCCTAACTATGGCTACACCTTC
CSVGQLPNYGYTF
>TRBJ1-2|.|.|TRBV10-3
TGTGCCACCGCTGGGGGGGAGACTAACTATGGCTACACCTTC
CATAGGETNYGYTF
>TRBJ2-4|TRBD1|.|TRBV7-9
TGTGCCAGCAGCTGGACGACAGGGGACATTCAGTACTTC
CASSWTTGDIQYF
>TRBJ1-4|.|.|TRBV7-2
TGTGCCAGCAGCGACTACCCGACGGGAAAACTGTTTTTT
CASSDYPTGKLFF
>TRBJ2-1|.|.|TRBV27
TGTGCCAGCAGTTATGCTGGGAGCTCCTACAATGAGCAGTTCTTC
CASSYAGSSYNEQFF
>TRBJ2-3|TRBD2|.|TRBV27
TGTGCCAGCAATAGCGCTGCGGGAGGGTGGGGTACGCAGTATTTT
CASNSAAGGWGTQYF
>TRBJ1-2|.|.|TRBV5-1
TGCGCCAGCAGCTCCCTAGGGGAGGGCTATGGCTACACCTTC
CASSSLGEGYGYTF
>TRBJ1-2|TRBD1|.|TRBV11-1
TGTGCCAGCACCACACCTTCGGCACAGGGGGACTATGGCTACACCTTC
CASTTPSAQGDYGYTF
>TRBJ2-3|TRBD1|.|TRBV29-1
TGCAGCGTTGAAGGGGAAAGGGGGCAAACAGATACGCAGTATTTT
CSVEGERGQTDTQYF
>TRBJ1-4|.|.|TRBV29-1
TGCAGCGTTCTAGGTGAAAAACTGTTTTTT
CSVLGEKLFF
>TRBJ1-5|TRBD1|.|TRBV19
TGTGCCAGTAGTTACGATCCCGGGACAGGCAATCAGCCCCAGCATTTT
CASSYDPGTGNQPQHF
>TRBJ1-4|.|.|TRBV5-1
TGCGCCAGCAGCCAAAGACCGGACAGCTTTAATGAAAAACTGTTTTTT
CASSQRPDSFNEKLFF
>TRBJ1-4|.|few|TRBV12-3/TRBV12-4
TGTGCCAGCAGTCGGGAGGGTGAAAAACTGTTTTTT
CASSREGEKLFF